Shown below are 2 T cell receptor beta chains from a single sample sequenced in a study of low-dose radiotherapy and immunotherapy resistance in tumors. Primers targeting TRAV and TRBV primed first-strand cDNA, covering alpha and beta chains. TCR amplification involved 20 PCR cycles with a constant-region primer and V-primer adapter. MiXCR, applied by TCRdb to the reads, yields one record per CDR3 protein. The sample yields 6,500 to 8,500 distinct CDR3 sequences, 75% to 85% seen once. Source of these receptors: a human donor with advanced metastatic prostate, ovarian, gallbladder or colorectal cancer (not recorded which). This table probably holds off-target reads from a library built for another chain.

The CDR3 region is CSASPTGDQETQYF. CDR3 nucleotide sequence: TGCAGTGCTAGCCCGACAGGAGACCAAGAGACCCAGTACTTC. The chain joins TRBV20-1 to TRBJ2-5, with D possibly being TRBD1 (6 bases). Looked up from germline, CDR1 is DFQATT and CDR2 is SNEGSKA (reference sequence). CDR3 length equals 14 residues. Trimming shortened V by 3 bases and J by 0 bases, and 11 bases separated the two germline ends.

The chain employs TRBV19 and TRBJ2-1; 7 nucleotides align to TRBD1. CDR3 length equals 15 residues. With 1 base clipped from V and 5 bases from J, the junction kept 5 bases outside the gene matches. CDR1 is LNHDA, CDR2 SQIVND, per germline (reference sequence). This chain's CDR3 is CASSIGSGQHNEQFF. CDR3 DNA: TGTGCCAGTAGTATAGGCTCGGGACAGCACAATGAGCAGTTCTTC.